This is a list of T cell receptor beta chains from one sample in a study of a mutant IDH1 vaccine in newly diagnosed glioma. Clones were sequenced by immunoSEQ multiplex PCR, and TCRdb holds only the in-frame ones, with some missing. The table lists approximately 92,000 clones, about 80% of them singletons. The source material was PBMCs, sampled from a glioma patient treated with radiotherapy, temozolomide or both. These receptors were taken from a man aged 35-49 years with glioma. CDR3s include the opening cysteine and the closing phenylalanine or tryptophan. The D gene is left open where the match is weak. Only part of the rows carry a size: once, few, many, or a class if the clone is expanded.

d_call j_call clone_size v_call cdr3_nt cdr3_aa
TRBD1 TRBJ2-3 - TRBV28 TGTGCCAGCAGTCAAGGCCCGACAGGGATAAAGACAGATACGCAGTATTTT CASSQGPTGIKTDTQYF
TRBD1 TRBJ1-2 - TRBV4-3 TGCGCCAGCAGCCAAGATCCCGGACAGGGGAACTATGGCTACACCTTC CASSQDPGQGNYGYTF
- TRBJ1-6 - TRBV6-8 TGTGCCAGCCTTAGGACCACAGGGCCCGTTGGTTTGAGATCACCCCTCCACTTT CASLRTTGPVGLRSPLHF
- TRBJ1-4 - TRBV19 TGTGCCAGCCTTCCGGAATTTGGGGTTGCTCGGAATGAAAAACTGTTTTTT CASLPEFGVARNEKLFF
TRBD2 TRBJ2-5 few TRBV6-6 TGTGCCAGCAGTTACTCGACTAGCGGGGTACAAGAGACCCAGTACTTC CASSYSTSGVQETQYF
- TRBJ1-2 once TRBV27 TGTGCCAGCAGTTTACGATGGGGGCTTGGCTACACCTTC CASSLRWGLGYTF
- TRBJ2-1 - TRBV5-1 TGCGCCAGCAGCTTGGGGCTGGGGGATATCAATGAGCAGTTCTTC CASSLGLGDINEQFF
TRBD1 TRBJ1-1 - TRBV27 TGTGCCAGCAGTCCCTCCCCGGGACAGGGGACCACTGAAGCTTTCTTT CASSPSPGQGTTEAFF
TRBD2 TRBJ2-1 - TRBV4-3 TGCGCCAGCAGCCAGGGACTAGCGGGCCCAGGCTCCTACAATGAGCAGTTCTTC CASSQGLAGPGSYNEQFF
TRBD1 TRBJ1-4 - TRBV6-5 TGTGCCAGCAGAGACAGGACAGGGGTTAATGAAAAACTGTTTTTT CASRDRTGVNEKLFF
TRBD1 TRBJ1-1 - TRBV10-3 TGTGCCATCAGTGAGTCGGGGAAGACAGGGAGGACTGAAGCTTTCTTT CAISESGKTGRTEAFF
- TRBJ1-6 - TRBV18 TGTGCCAGCTCCGGACCTCTTGAGTCACCCCTCCACTTT CASSGPLESPLHF
- TRBJ2-3 - TRBV11-2 TGTGCCAGCAGCTTAGGTGATTTCGCGGGGACTTCTAGCACAGATACGCAGTATTTT CASSLGDFAGTSSTDTQYF
- TRBJ1-1 - TRBV15 TGTGCCACCAGCAGAGCTAACACTCTTCGGAACACTGAAGCTTTCTTT CATSRANTLRNTEAFF
- TRBJ1-1 - TRBV28 TGTGCCAGCAGTTTTTTGGGTGGGGACACTGAAGCTTTCTTT CASSFLGGDTEAFF
- TRBJ2-3 - TRBV10-3 TGTGCCATCAGGGCGACAGATACGCAGTATTTT CAIRATDTQYF
TRBD2 TRBJ2-4 - TRBV7-2 TGTGCCAGCCGCCCCGGGGAGGGGAACATTCAGTACTTC CASRPGEGNIQYF
TRBD1 TRBJ1-5 - TRBV19 TGTGCCAGTAGTCAATTTCAGGGGGGTACCAATAATCAGCCCCAGCATTTT CASSQFQGGTNNQPQHF
TRBD2 TRBJ2-5 - TRBV7-9 TGTGCCAGCAGCCGGGGGGGCACCCAAGAGACCCAGTACTTC CASSRGGTQETQYF
- TRBJ2-7 once TRBV6-1 TGTGCCAGCAAAGACGTACTCTACGAGCAGTACTTC CASKDVLYEQYF
TRBD2 TRBJ2-7 - TRBV4-3 TGCGCCAGCAGCCGATCGCGGACTAGCTACGAGCAGTACTTC CASSRSRTSYEQYF
- TRBJ2-3 - TRBV10-1 TGCGCCAGCCAAGGGAGAAGTACGCAGTATTTT CASQGRSTQYF
TRBD1 TRBJ2-7 - TRBV6-5 TGTGCCAGCACGCCACCGGGACAGGGGACCTACGAGCAGTACTTC CASTPPGQGTYEQYF